Detailed here is one TCR beta chain. Its target is unknown. This sample is part of a study of shared clonotypes between healthy human individuals. Turning to the study itself: Serving as donors were a couple of women and three men, whose ages spanned 18 to 49. Points from the study as a whole: Sampling covered nothing but blood. Tissue TCR repertoires likely differ from those found in blood. The genetic and exposure-history diversity represented was limited by few donors. Sequencing depth was a factor that was expected to affect clonotype sharing among donors.

Trimming cost V 4 bases and J 0 bases; bases outside gene matches: 16. This CDR3 spans 18 amino acids. Germline V gene sequence: CDR1 SGHNT, CDR2 YYREEE (reference sequence). Some clones are missing from TCRdb's copy, which holds only in-frame ones; the method was immunoSEQ multiplex PCR. The sample yields some 980,000 clones, 76% seen once. This TCR came from a young man in good health. The sequenced material came from memory CD4+ T cells sorted from blood. Subset noted: CD45RA-negative fraction. The chain has TRBV5-4 and TRBJ2-7; TRBD1 agrees at 7 bases. The CDR3 loop reads CASSQEAARQGSSYEQYF. In DNA form, the CDR3 reads TGTGCCAGCAGCCAAGAAGCGGCGAGACAGGGAAGCTCCTACGAGCAGTACTTC.